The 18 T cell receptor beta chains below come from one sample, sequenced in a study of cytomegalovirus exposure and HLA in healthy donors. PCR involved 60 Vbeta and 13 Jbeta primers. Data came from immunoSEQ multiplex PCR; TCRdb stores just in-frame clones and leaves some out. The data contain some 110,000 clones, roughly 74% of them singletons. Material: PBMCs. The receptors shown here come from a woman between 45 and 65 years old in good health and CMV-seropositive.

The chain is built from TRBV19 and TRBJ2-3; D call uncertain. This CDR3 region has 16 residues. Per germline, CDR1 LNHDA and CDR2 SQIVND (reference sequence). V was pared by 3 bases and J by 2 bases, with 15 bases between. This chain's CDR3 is CASSMRSVTSTDTQYF. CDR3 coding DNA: TGTGCCAGTAGTATGAGATCGGTCACCTCCACAGATACGCAGTATTTT.

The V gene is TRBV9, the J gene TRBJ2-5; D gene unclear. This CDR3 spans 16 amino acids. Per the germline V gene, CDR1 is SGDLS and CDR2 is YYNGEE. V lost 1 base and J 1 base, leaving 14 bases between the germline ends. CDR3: CASSVSLDQFQETQYF. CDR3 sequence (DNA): TGTGCCAGCAGCGTAAGCCTAGACCAGTTCCAAGAGACCCAGTACTTC.

The CDR3, as DNA: TGTGCCAGCACCGAGCAGGGCTCTGGAAACACCATATATTTT. Its protein is CASTEQGSGNTIYF. The chain combines TRBV2 with TRBJ1-3; D may be TRBD1 (5 bases). The CDR3 has 14 residues. V lost 7 bases and J 0 bases, leaving 10 bases between the germline ends. Germline V gene sequence: CDR1 SNHLY, CDR2 FYNNEI.

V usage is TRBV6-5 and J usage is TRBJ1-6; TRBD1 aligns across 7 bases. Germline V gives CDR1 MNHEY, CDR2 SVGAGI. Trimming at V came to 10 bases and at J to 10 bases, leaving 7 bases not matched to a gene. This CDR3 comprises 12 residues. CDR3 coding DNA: TGTGCCACCAAGGTAGGGGGCTCACCCCTCCACTTT. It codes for CATKVGGSPLHF.

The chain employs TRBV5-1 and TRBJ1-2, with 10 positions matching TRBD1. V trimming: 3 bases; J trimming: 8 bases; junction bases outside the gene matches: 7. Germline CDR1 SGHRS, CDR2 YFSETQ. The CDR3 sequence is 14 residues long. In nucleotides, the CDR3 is TGCGCCAGCAGCTCCGGGACAGGGGTGATGGGCTACACCTTC. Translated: CASSSGTGVMGYTF.

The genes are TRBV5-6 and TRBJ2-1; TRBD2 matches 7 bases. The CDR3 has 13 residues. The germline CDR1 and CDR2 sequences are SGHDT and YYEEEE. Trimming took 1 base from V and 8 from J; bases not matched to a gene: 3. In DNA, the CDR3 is TGTGCCAGCAGCTTGTTGGGGAGGGATGAGCAGTTCTTC. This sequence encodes CASSLLGRDEQFF.

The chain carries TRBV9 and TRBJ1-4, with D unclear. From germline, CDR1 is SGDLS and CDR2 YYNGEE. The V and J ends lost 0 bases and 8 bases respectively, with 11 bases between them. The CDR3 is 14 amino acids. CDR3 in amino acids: CASSVGGGSEKLFF. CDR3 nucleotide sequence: TGTGCCAGCAGCGTAGGGGGAGGTAGCGAAAAACTGTTTTTT.

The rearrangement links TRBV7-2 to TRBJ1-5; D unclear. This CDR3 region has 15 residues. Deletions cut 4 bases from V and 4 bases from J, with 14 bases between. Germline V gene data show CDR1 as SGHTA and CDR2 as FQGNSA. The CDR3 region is CASSSLARANQPQHF. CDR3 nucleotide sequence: TGTGCCAGCAGCTCGTTAGCCCGTGCAAATCAGCCCCAGCATTTT.

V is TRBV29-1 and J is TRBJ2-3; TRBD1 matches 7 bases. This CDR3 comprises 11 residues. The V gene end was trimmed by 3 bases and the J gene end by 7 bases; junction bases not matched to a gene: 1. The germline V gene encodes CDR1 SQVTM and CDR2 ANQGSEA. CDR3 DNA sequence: TGCAGCGTTGACAGGGGGAATACGCAGTATTTT. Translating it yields CSVDRGNTQYF.

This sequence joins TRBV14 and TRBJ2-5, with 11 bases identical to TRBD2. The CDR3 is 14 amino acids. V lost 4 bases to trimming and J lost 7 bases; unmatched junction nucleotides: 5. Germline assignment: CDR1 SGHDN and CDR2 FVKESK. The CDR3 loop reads CASSRRLAGMTQYF. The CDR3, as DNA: TGTGCCAGCAGCCGACGACTAGCGGGGATGACCCAGTACTTC.

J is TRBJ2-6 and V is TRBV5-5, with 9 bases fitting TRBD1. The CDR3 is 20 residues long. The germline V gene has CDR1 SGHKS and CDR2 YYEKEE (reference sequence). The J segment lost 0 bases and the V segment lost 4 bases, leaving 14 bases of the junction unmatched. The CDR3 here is CASSAEPQGAIRSGANVLTF. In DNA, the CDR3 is TGTGCCAGCAGCGCCGAACCACAGGGGGCAATCCGCTCTGGGGCCAACGTCCTGACTTTC.

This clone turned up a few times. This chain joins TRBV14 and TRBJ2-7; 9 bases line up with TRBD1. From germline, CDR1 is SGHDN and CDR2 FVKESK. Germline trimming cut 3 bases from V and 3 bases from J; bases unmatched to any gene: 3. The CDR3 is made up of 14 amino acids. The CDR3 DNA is TGTGCCAGCAGCCATACAGGGGGCGGCTACGAGCAGTACTTC. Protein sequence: CASSHTGGGYEQYF.

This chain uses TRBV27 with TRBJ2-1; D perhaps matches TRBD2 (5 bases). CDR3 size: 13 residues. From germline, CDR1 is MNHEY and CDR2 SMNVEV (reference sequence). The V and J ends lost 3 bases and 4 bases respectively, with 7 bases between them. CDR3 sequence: CASSLVAYNEQFF. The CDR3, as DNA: TGTGCCAGCAGTTTGGTAGCGTACAATGAGCAGTTCTTC.

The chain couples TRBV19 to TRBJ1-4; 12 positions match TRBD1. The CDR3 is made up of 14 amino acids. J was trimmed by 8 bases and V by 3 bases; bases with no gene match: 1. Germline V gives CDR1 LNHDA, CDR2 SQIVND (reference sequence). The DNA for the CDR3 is TGTGCCAGTAGTATGGGACAGGGGGCAGAAAAACTGTTTTTT. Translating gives CASSMGQGAEKLFF.

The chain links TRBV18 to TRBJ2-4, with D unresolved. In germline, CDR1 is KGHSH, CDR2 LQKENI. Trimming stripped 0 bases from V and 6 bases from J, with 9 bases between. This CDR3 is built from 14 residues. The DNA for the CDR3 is TGTGCCAGCTCACCACCAAGTTTGGCAAACATTCAGTACTTC. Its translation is CASSPPSLANIQYF.

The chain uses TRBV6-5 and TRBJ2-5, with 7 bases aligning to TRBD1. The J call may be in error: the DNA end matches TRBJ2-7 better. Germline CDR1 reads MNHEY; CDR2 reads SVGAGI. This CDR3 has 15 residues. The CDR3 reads CASSWDSKKGSEQYF. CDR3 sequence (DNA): TGTGCCAGCAGCTGGGACAGCAAAAAGGGGTCCGAGCAGTACTTC.

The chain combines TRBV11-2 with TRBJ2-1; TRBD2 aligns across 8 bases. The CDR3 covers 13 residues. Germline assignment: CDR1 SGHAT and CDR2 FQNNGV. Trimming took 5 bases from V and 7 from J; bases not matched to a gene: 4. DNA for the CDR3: TGTGCCAGCAGCCCGTCGGGGGGGAATGAGCAGTTCTTC. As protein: CASSPSGGNEQFF.

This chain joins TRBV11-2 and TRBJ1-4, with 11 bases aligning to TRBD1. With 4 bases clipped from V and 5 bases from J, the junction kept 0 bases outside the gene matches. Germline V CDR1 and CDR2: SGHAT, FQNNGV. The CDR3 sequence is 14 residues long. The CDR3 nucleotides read TGTGCCAGCAGCTGGACAGGGGGCAATGAAAAACTGTTTTTT. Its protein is CASSWTGGNEKLFF.